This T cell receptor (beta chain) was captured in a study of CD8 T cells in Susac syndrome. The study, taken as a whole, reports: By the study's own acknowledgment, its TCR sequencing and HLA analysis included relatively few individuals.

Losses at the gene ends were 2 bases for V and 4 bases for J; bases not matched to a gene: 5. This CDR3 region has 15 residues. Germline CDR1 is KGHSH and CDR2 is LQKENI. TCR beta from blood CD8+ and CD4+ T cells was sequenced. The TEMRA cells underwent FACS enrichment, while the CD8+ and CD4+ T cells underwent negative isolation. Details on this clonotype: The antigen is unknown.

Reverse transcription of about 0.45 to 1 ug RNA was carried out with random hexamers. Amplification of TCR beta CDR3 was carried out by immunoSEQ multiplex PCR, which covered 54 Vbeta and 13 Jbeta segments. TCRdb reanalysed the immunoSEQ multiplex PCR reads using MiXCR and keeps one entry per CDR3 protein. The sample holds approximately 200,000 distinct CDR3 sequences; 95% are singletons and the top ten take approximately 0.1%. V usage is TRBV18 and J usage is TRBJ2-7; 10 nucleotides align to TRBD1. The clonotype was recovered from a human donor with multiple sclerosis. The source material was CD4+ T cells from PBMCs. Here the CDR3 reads CASSPMTGGRYEQYF. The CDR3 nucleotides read TGTGCCAGCTCACCAATGACAGGGGGCAGGTACGAGCAGTACTTC.